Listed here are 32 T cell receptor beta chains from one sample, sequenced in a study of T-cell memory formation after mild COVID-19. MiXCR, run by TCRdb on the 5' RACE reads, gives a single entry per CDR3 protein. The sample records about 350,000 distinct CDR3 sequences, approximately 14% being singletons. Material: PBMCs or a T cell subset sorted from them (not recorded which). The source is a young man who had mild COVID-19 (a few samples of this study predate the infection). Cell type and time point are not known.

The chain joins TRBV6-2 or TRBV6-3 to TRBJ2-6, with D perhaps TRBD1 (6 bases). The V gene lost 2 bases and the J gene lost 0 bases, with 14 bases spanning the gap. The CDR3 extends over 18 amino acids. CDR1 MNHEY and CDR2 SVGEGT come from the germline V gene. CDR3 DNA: TGTGCCAGCAGTTACCCCGGGACACCCGGCTCTGGGGCCAACGTCCTGACTTTC. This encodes CASSYPGTPGSGANVLTF.

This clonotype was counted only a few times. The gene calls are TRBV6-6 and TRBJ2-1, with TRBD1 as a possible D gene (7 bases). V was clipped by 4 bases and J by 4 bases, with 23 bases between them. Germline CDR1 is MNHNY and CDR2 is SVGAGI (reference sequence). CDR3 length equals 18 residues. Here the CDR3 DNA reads TGTGCCAGCAGTTTAGGGGGCCCACGGGACTTGGTATACAATGAGCAGTTCTTC. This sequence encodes CASSLGGPRDLVYNEQFF.

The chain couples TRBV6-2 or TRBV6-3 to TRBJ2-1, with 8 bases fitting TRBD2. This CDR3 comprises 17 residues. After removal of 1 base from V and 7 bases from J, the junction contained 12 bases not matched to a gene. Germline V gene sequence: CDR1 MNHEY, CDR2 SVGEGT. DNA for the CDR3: TGTGCCAGCAGTTACTATAGCGGGGACCCTCCCTGGAATGAGCAGTTCTTC. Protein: CASSYYSGDPPWNEQFF.

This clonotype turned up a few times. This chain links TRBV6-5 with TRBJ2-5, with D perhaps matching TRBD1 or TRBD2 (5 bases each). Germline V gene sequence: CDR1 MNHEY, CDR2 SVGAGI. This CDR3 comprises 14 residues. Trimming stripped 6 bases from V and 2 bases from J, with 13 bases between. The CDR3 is CASRSGTPQETQYF. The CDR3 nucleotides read TGTGCCAGCAGGTCCGGGACCCCGCAAGAGACCCAGTACTTC.

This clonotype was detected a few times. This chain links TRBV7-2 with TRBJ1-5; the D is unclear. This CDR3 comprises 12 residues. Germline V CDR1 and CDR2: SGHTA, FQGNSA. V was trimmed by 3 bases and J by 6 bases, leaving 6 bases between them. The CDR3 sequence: CASSFEFQPQHF. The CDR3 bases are TGTGCCAGCAGCTTCGAATTTCAGCCCCAGCATTTT.

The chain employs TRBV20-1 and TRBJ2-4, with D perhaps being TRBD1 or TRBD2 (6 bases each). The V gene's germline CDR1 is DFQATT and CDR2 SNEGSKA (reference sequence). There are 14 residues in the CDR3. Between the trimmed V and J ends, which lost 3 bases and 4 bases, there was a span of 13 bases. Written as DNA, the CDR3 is TGCAGTGCTAGGGGGCGGGACACAAAAAACATTCAGTACTTC. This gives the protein CSARGRDTKNIQYF.

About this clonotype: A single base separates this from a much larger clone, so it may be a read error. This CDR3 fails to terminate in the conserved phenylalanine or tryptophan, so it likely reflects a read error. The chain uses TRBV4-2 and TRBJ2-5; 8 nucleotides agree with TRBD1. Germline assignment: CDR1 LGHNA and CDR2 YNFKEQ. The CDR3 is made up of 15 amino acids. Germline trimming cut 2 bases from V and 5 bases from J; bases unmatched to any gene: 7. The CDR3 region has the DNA TGTGCCAGCAGCCAAACCCCGACAGGGGACGAGACCCAGTACCTC. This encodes CASSQTPTGDETQYL.

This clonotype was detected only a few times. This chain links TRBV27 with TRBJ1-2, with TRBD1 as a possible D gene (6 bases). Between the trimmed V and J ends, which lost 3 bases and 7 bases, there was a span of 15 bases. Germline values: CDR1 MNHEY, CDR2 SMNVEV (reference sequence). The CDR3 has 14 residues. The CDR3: CASSFGTGLGGYTF. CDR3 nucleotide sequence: TGTGCCAGCAGTTTCGGAACAGGGCTCGGTGGCTACACCTTC.

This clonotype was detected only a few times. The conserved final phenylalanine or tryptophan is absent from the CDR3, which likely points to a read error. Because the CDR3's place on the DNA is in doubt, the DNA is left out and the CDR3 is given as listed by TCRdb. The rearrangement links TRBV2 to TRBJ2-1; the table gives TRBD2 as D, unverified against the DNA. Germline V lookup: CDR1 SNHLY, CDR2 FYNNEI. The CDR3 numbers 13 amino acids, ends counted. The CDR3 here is CASSTALAGAPRL.

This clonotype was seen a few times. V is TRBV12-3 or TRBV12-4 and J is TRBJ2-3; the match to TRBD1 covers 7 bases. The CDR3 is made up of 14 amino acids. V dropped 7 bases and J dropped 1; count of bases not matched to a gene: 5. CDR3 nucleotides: TGTGCCAGCAAGACCGGGACAGGCACAGATACGCAGTATTTT. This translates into CASKTGTGTDTQYF.

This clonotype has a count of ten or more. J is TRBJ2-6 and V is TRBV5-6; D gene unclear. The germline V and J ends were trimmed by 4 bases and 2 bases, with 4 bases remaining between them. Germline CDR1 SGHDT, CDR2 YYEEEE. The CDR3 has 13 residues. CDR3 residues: CASSGAGANVLTF. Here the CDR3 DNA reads TGTGCCAGCAGCGGAGCTGGGGCCAACGTCCTGACTTTC.

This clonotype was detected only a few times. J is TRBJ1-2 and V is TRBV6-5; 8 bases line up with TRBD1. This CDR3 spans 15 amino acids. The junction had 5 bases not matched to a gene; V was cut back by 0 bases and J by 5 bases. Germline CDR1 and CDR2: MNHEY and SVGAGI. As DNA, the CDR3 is TGTGCCAGCAGTTACTCGGGGACAGGCCCGTATGGCTACACCTTC. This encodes CASSYSGTGPYGYTF.

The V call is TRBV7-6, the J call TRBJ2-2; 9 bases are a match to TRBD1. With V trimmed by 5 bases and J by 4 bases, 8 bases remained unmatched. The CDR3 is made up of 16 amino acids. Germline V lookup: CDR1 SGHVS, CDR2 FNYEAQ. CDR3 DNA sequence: TGTGCCAGCAGCCAAGCCGGGACAGGGCGCACCGGGGAGCTGTTTTTT. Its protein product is CASSQAGTGRTGELFF.

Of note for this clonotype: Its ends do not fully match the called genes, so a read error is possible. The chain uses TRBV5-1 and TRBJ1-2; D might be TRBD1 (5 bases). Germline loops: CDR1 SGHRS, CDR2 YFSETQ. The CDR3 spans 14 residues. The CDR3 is CASSLGGLDYGYAF. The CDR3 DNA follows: TGCGCCAGCAGTCTCGGGGGACTGGACTATGGCTACGCCTTC.

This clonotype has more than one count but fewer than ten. CDR3 amino acids: CASTGDPWRGATTEAFF. The CDR3 DNA is TGTGCCAGCACCGGAGACCCTTGGAGGGGGGCGACCACTGAAGCTTTCTTT. The chain carries TRBV6-5 and TRBJ1-1, with D possibly being TRBD1 (6 bases). The CDR3 covers 17 residues. Per germline, CDR1 MNHEY and CDR2 SVGAGI. V lost 7 bases to trimming and J lost 4 bases, with 25 bases between them.

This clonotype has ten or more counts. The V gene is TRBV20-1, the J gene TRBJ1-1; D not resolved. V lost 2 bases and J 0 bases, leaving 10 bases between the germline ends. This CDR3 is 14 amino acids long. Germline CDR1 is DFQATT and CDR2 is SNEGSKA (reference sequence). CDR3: CSARSPVMNTEAFF. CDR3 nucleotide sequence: TGCAGTGCTAGAAGTCCAGTCATGAACACTGAAGCTTTCTTT.

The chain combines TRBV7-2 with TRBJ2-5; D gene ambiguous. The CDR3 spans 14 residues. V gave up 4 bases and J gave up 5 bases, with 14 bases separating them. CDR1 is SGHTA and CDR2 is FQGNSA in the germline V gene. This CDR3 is CASSSDGPGETQYF. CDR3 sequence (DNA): TGTGCCAGCAGCTCGGACGGACCCGGGGAGACCCAGTACTTC.

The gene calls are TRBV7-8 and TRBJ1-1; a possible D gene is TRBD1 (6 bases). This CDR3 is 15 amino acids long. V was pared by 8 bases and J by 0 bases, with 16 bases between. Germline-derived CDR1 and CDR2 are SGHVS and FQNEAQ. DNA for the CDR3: TGTGCCAGCCGCTCCCCTGGGGGGCTGAACACTGAAGCTTTCTTT. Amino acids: CASRSPGGLNTEAFF.

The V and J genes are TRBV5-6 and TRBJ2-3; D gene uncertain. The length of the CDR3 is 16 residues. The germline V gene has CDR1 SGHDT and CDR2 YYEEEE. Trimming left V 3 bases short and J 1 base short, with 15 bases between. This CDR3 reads CASSSSLSGGTDTQYF. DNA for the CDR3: TGTGCCAGCAGCTCCTCCCTGTCCGGAGGCACAGATACGCAGTATTTT.

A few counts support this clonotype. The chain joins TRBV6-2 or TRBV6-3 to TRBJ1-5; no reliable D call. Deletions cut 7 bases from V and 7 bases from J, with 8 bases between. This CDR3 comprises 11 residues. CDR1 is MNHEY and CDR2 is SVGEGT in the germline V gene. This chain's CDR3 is CASTSGQPQHF. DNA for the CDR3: TGTGCCAGCACCTCCGGCCAGCCCCAGCATTTT.

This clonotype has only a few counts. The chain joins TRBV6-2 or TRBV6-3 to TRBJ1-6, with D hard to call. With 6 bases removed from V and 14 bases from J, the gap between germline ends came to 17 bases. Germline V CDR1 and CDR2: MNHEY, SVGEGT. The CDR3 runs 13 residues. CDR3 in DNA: TGTGCCAGCAGAGGTTGGGTCCGAGGTACCCTCCACTTT. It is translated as CASRGWVRGTLHF.

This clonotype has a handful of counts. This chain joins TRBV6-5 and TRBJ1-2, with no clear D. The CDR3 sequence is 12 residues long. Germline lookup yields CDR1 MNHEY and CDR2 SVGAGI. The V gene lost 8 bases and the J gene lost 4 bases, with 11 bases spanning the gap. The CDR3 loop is CASGRLGYGYTF. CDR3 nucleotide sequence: TGTGCCAGCGGACGGCTTGGCTATGGCTACACCTTC.

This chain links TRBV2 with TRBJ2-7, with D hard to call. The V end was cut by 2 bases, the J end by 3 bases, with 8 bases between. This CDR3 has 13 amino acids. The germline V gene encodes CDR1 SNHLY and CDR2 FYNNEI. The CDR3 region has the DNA TGTGCCAGCAGTGAACTCAGCAACTACGAGCAGTACGTC. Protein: CASSELSNYEQYV.

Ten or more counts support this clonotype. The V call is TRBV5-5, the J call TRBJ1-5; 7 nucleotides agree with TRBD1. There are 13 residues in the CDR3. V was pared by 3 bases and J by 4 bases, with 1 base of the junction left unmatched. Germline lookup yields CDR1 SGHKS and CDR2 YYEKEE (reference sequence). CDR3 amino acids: CASSSGQNQPQHF. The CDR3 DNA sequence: TGTGCCAGCAGCTCGGGACAGAATCAGCCCCAGCATTTT.

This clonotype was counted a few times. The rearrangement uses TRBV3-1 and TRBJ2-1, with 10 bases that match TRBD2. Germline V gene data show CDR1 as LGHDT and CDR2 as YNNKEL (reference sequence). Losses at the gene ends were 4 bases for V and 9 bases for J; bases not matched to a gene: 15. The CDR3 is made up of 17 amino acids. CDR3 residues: CASSPPGLAGERGEQFF. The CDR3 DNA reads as TGTGCCAGCAGCCCTCCCGGCCTAGCGGGGGAGAGGGGTGAGCAGTTCTTC.

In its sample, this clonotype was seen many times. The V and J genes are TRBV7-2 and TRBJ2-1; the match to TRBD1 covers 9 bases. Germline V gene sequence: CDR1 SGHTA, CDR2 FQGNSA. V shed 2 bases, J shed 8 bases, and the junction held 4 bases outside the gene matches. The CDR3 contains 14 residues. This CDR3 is CASSLWDRVDEQFF. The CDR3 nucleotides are TGTGCCAGCAGCTTATGGGACAGGGTCGATGAGCAGTTCTTC.

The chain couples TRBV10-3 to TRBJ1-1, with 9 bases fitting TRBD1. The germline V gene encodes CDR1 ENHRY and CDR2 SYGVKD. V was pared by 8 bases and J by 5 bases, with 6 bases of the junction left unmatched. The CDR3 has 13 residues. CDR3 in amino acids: CAIGTTGGTEAFF. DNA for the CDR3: TGTGCCATCGGAACGACAGGGGGTACTGAAGCTTTCTTT.

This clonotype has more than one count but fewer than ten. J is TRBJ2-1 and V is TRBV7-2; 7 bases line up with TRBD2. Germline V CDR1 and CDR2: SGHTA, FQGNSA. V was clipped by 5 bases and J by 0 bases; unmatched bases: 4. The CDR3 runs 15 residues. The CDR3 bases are TGTGCCAGCAGCGAAGGGACTACCTCCTACAATGAGCAGTTCTTC. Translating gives CASSEGTTSYNEQFF. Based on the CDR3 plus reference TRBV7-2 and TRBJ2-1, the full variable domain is GAGVSQSPSNKVTEKGKDVELRCDPISGHTALYWYRQSLGQGLEFLIYFQGNSAPDKSGLPSDRFSAERTGGSVSTLTIQRTQQEDSAVYLCASSEGTTSYNEQFFGPGTRLTVL.

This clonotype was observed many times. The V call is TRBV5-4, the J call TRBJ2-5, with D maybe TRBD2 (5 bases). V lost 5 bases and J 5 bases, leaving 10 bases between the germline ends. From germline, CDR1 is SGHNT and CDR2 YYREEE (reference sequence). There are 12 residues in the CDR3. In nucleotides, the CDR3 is TGTGCCAGCAGTCGGACTGGGGAGACCCAGTACTTC. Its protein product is CASSRTGETQYF.

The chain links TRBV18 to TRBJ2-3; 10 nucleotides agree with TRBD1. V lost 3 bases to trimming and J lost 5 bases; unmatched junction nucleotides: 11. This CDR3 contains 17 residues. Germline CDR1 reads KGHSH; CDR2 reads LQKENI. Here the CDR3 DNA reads TGTGCCAGCTCACCGCAACGGACAGGGGGTACGGGAGATACGCAGTATTTT. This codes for CASSPQRTGGTGDTQYF. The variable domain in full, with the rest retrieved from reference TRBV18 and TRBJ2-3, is NAGVMQNPRHLVRRRGQEARLRCSPMKGHSHVYWYRQLPEEGLKFMVYLQKENIIDESGMPKERFSAEFPKEGPSILRIQQVVRGDSAAYFCASSPQRTGGTGDTQYFGPGTRLTVL.

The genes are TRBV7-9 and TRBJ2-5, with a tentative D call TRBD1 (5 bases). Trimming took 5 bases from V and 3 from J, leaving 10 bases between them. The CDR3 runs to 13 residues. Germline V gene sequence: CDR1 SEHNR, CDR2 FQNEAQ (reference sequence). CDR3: CASSTDIEETQYF. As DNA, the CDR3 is TGTGCCAGCAGCACGGACATAGAAGAGACCCAGTACTTC.

The DNA of the CDR3 is TGCAGCGTGGGTGGGGATGGCTACACCTTC. It codes for CSVGGDGYTF. The rearrangement uses TRBV29-1 and TRBJ1-2; no firm D call. Between the trimmed V and J ends, which lost 6 bases and 6 bases, there was a span of 8 bases. The CDR3 is 10 residues long. Looked up from germline, CDR1 is SQVTM and CDR2 is ANQGSEA.